Shown below are 31 T cell receptor beta chains from a single sample sequenced in a study of Tregs in tolerant kidney transplant recipients. Using immunoSEQ multiplex PCR, the repertoire was profiled, and TCRdb retains in-frame clones only, with some absent. The sample has 90,000 to 150,000 clones, about 90% seen once. The sample taken for sequencing was CD4+ T cells from blood. These receptors originate from a human donor in good health.

This clone was seen more than once but under ten times. The chain couples TRBV4-1 to TRBJ2-7; perhaps TRBD1 as D (6 bases). CDR3 length: 16 residues. V dropped 4 bases and J dropped 7 bases, with 23 bases sitting between them. The germline V gene encodes CDR1 MGHRA and CDR2 YSYEKL. The CDR3 reads CASSLWGDRSTSEQYF. The CDR3 nucleotides are TGCGCCAGCAGCCTCTGGGGTGACAGGAGTACTTCGGAGCAGTACTTC.

This chain joins TRBV7-6 and TRBJ1-4, with 8 positions matching TRBD1. Germline V CDR1 and CDR2: SGHVS, FNYEAQ. J was trimmed by 3 bases and V by 1 base; bases with no gene match: 4. CDR3 length: 16 amino acids. This CDR3 is CASSLGTGGPNEKLFF. CDR3 bases: TGTGCCAGCAGCTTAGGCACAGGGGGGCCTAATGAAAAACTGTTTTTT.

V is TRBV9 and J is TRBJ2-7; D could derive from TRBD1 or TRBD2 (5 bases each). Germline CDR1 reads SGDLS; CDR2 reads YYNGEE. V was cut by 0 bases and J by 1 base, with 14 bases left in between. There are 16 residues in the CDR3. The CDR3 region has the DNA TGTGCCAGCAGCGTAGGCGTTGGGGGTCTATCCTACGAGCAGTACTTC. Translating gives CASSVGVGGLSYEQYF.

This clone was recorded once. This chain joins TRBV4-2 and TRBJ1-2; D uncertain. The CDR3 covers 15 residues. Per germline, CDR1 LGHNA and CDR2 YNFKEQ. Trimming took 2 bases from V and 4 from J, leaving 14 bases between them. CDR3 loop: CASSQISGSGYGYTF. CDR3 nucleotides: TGTGCCAGCAGCCAAATCTCGGGGAGCGGCTATGGCTACACCTTC.

J is TRBJ2-1 and V is TRBV29-1, with 9 bases matching TRBD1. The CDR3 contains 12 residues. CDR1 and CDR2 from the germline V gene are SQVTM and ANQGSEA. J was trimmed by 9 bases and V by 7 bases; bases with no gene match: 7. In DNA form, the CDR3 reads TGCAGCGGGGGGGACAGGGCCCGTGAGCAGTTCTTC. Protein product: CSGGDRAREQFF.

The chain combines TRBV27 with TRBJ2-2; D is unclear. V was clipped by 5 bases and J by 3 bases, with 10 bases between them. The CDR3 loop spans 14 amino acids. Germline CDR1 reads MNHEY; CDR2 reads SMNVEV (reference sequence). The CDR3 DNA follows: TGTGCCAGCAGTGCCCAGGCTTACACCGGGGAGCTGTTTTTT. Residues: CASSAQAYTGELFF.

This clone has a handful of counts. The chain has TRBV10-1 and TRBJ1-6, with no clear D. V was clipped by 0 bases and J by 10 bases, with 7 bases between them. The CDR3 consists of 13 residues. Germline CDR1 WNHNN, CDR2 SYGVQD (reference sequence). The CDR3 DNA follows: TGCGCCAGCAGTGAGTCGACCGGCTCACCCCTCCACTTT. This translates into CASSESTGSPLHF.

This sequence joins TRBV9 and TRBJ1-6, with D maybe TRBD1 (5 bases). CDR1 and CDR2 (germline): SGDLS, YYNGEE. Trimming stripped 2 bases from V and 2 bases from J, with 11 bases between. The CDR3 loop spans 16 amino acids. CDR3 bases: TGTGCCAGCAGCGTCACAGGAGATCCCTATAATTCACCCCTCCACTTT. Translation gives CASSVTGDPYNSPLHF.

This chain joins TRBV4-2 and TRBJ1-2; the D is unclear. The CDR3 loop spans 14 amino acids. Trimming took off 1 base at V and 2 bases at J, with 8 bases between the two ends. Germline V gene sequence: CDR1 LGHNA, CDR2 YNFKEQ. CDR3 sequence reads: CASSQVAENYGYTF. CDR3 DNA: TGTGCCAGCAGCCAAGTTGCGGAAAACTATGGCTACACCTTC.

The rearrangement joins TRBV14 to TRBJ2-5, with 12 bases fitting TRBD2. J lost 5 bases, V lost 3 bases, and 4 bases had no gene match. This CDR3 is built from 15 residues. Germline-derived CDR1 and CDR2 are SGHDN and FVKESK. CDR3 sequence reads: CASSQPGTSGETQYF. Here the CDR3 DNA reads TGTGCCAGCAGCCAGCCCGGGACTAGCGGGGAGACCCAGTACTTC.

The CDR3 region has the DNA TGTGCCACCAGAATGGGACAGGTCCTTGCCTACGAGCAGTACTTC. Residues: CATRMGQVLAYEQYF. This chain joins TRBV21-1 and TRBJ2-7; the table calls TRBD1, which could not be checked here. TRBV21-1 is noted as a pseudogene. The CDR3 runs 15 residues.

The CDR3, as DNA: TGTGCCAGCAGCCTTAGGCCGGGACAGGTTTTCTCCGTCTATGGCTACACCTTC. It codes for CASSLRPGQVFSVYGYTF. This chain connects TRBV14 to TRBJ1-2; 8 bases align to TRBD1. The CDR3 is made up of 18 amino acids. After removal of 4 bases from V and 4 bases from J, the junction contained 17 bases not matched to a gene. The germline V gene has CDR1 SGHDN and CDR2 FVKESK.

This chain connects TRBV18 to TRBJ2-7; 10 bases are shared with TRBD2. The CDR3 totals 15 residues. Per germline, CDR1 KGHSH and CDR2 LQKENI. J lost 5 bases, V lost 6 bases, and 10 bases had no gene match. The CDR3 sequence: CASSLSPLAGNEQYF. The CDR3 DNA follows: TGTGCCAGCTCTCTTAGCCCACTAGCGGGAAACGAGCAGTACTTC.

The chain combines TRBV2 with TRBJ1-2, with a tentative D call TRBD1 (5 bases). The CDR3 has 13 amino acids. Per germline, CDR1 SNHLY and CDR2 FYNNEI. Trimming removed 3 bases at V and 7 bases at J, with 12 bases between. CDR3 loop: CASSEEGESGYTF. CDR3 coding DNA: TGTGCCAGCAGTGAGGAAGGGGAGAGTGGCTACACCTTC.

The chain joins TRBV29-1 to TRBJ2-7; TRBD1 is a possible D gene (6 bases). V was pared by 1 base and J by 2 bases, with 9 bases between. There are 13 residues in the CDR3. Germline V lookup: CDR1 SQVTM, CDR2 ANQGSEA. In nucleotides, the CDR3 is TGCAGCGTTGAAGCAGGGGATCCCTACGAGCAGTACTTC. Protein: CSVEAGDPYEQYF.

Points on this clone: The same CDR3 is also encoded by other DNA sequences in this sample. The chain recombines TRBV6-5 with TRBJ2-7, with a possible D match to TRBD1 (5 bases). Germline V gives CDR1 MNHEY, CDR2 SVGAGI. The CDR3 totals 14 residues. The V end was cut by 0 bases, the J end by 1 base, with 7 bases between. The CDR3 region has the DNA TGTGCCAGCAGTTACTCGACAGCTTCCTACGAGCAGTACTTC. Its protein product is CASSYSTASYEQYF.

The chain employs TRBV27 and TRBJ1-2, with D hard to call. Germline CDR1 and CDR2: MNHEY and SMNVEV (reference sequence). The CDR3 runs 15 residues. The germline V and J ends were trimmed by 6 bases and 4 bases, with 18 bases remaining between them. The CDR3 protein is CASSRDGDPLYGYTF. CDR3 nucleotides: TGTGCCAGCAGCCGAGACGGGGATCCCCTCTATGGCTACACCTTC.

The gene calls are TRBV30 and TRBJ2-2; possibly TRBD1 or TRBD2 for D (6 bases each). The CDR3 runs to 14 residues. With 0 bases removed from V and 4 bases from J, the gap between germline ends came to 9 bases. Germline loops: CDR1 GTSNPN, CDR2 SVGIG (reference sequence). The CDR3 spells CAWSVGGTTGELFF. For the CDR3, the DNA is TGTGCCTGGAGTGTAGGGGGGACCACCGGGGAGCTGTTTTTT.

The chain carries TRBV5-3 and TRBJ2-7; D might be TRBD1 (6 bases). TRBV5-3 carries the ORF label, with uncertain function. The V end lost 4 bases, the J end lost 2 bases, and 19 bases lay between the germline ends. This CDR3 has 16 amino acids. CDR3 DNA: TGTGCCAGAAGCGGCCCCGGACAGATCCAACCCTACGAGCAGTACTTC. Its protein is CARSGPGQIQPYEQYF.

This chain connects TRBV9 to TRBJ2-3; tentative D call: TRBD2 (5 bases). Trimming stripped 1 base from V and 6 bases from J, with 15 bases between. The CDR3 has 15 amino acids. The germline V gene has CDR1 SGDLS and CDR2 YYNGEE. In nucleotides, the CDR3 is TGTGCCAGCAGCGTAATATCAGGAGGCTGGGATACGCAGTATTTT. Translated, it gives CASSVISGGWDTQYF.

The J gene is TRBJ2-1, the V gene TRBV5-1; 8 bases agree with TRBD2. Germline V gene data show CDR1 as SGHRS and CDR2 as YFSETQ. The CDR3 totals 15 residues. J gave up 6 bases and V 1 base, and 6 bases lay outside the gene matches. The CDR3 region is CASSLIVGGANEQFF. The CDR3 bases are TGCGCCAGCAGCTTGATCGTCGGGGGGGCCAATGAGCAGTTCTTC.

This chain links TRBV23-1 with TRBJ2-7, with D possibly being TRBD1 or TRBD2 (6 bases each). TRBV23-1 is an ORF for which the function is uncertain. V gave up 5 bases and J gave up 9 bases, with 14 bases separating them. The CDR3 consists of 12 residues. Written as DNA, the CDR3 is TGCGCCAGCAGTTTACCGGGGGCAGCGCAGTACTTC. Translated, it gives CASSLPGAAQYF.

The chain employs TRBV2 and TRBJ2-4, with D perhaps TRBD2 (5 bases). Per the germline V gene, CDR1 is SNHLY and CDR2 is FYNNEI. V gave up 1 base and J gave up 5 bases, with 21 bases separating them. The length of the CDR3 is 18 residues. CDR3 in amino acids: CASSEVFGKDSAENIQYF. CDR3 nucleotide sequence: TGTGCCAGCAGTGAAGTATTTGGGAAGGACTCCGCGGAAAACATTCAGTACTTC.

This chain uses TRBV27 with TRBJ1-4, with D possibly TRBD1 on 5 matching bases. CDR3 length: 14 amino acids. V was cut by 6 bases and J by 8 bases, with 16 bases left in between. Germline V gene sequence: CDR1 MNHEY, CDR2 SMNVEV (reference sequence). CDR3 amino acids: CASSVWGIGEKLFF. CDR3 DNA sequence: TGTGCCAGCAGCGTCTGGGGGATAGGGGAAAAACTGTTTTTT.

The chain is built from TRBV21-1 and TRBJ1-5. TRBV21-1 is labeled a pseudogene. This CDR3 is 15 amino acids long. CDR3 coding DNA: TGTGCCAGCACCCCCATCGGGGCAGGGATCCAGCCCCAGCATTTT. Translated, it gives CASTPIGAGIQPQHF.

The chain combines TRBV5-6 with TRBJ1-2, with TRBD1 matching 8 bases. This CDR3 has 13 residues. CDR1 is SGHDT, CDR2 YYEEEE, per germline. Trimming took 4 bases from V and 8 from J; bases not matched to a gene: 7. CDR3 loop: CASSPDRGFGYTF. CDR3 nucleotide sequence: TGTGCCAGCAGCCCTGACAGGGGATTCGGCTACACCTTC. Combining the CDR3 with reference TRBV5-6 and TRBJ1-2 gives the whole variable domain DAGVTQSPTHLIKTRGQQVTLRCSPKSGHDTVSWYQQALGQGPQFIFQYYEEEERQRGNFPDRFSGHQFPNYSSELNVNALLLGDSALYLCASSPDRGFGYTFGSGTRLTVV.

This chain joins TRBV15 and TRBJ2-1; D gene ambiguous. Germline CDR1 is LNHNV and CDR2 is YYDKDF (reference sequence). The V and J ends lost 0 bases and 4 bases respectively, with 7 bases between them. This CDR3 region has 14 residues. The chain's CDR3 is CATSRDRAYNEQFF. The CDR3 DNA reads TGTGCCACCAGCAGAGATAGGGCATACAATGAGCAGTTCTTC.

This clone was recorded once. The chain recombines TRBV15 with TRBJ1-4, with 7 bases identical to TRBD1. CDR1 is LNHNV and CDR2 is YYDKDF in the germline V gene (reference sequence). The V segment lost 0 bases and the J segment 13 bases; nucleotides outside the gene matches: 17. This CDR3 has 17 amino acids. CDR3 region: CATSRDLGGDIWVGLFF. CDR3 DNA: TGTGCCACCAGCAGAGATCTAGGGGGCGATATCTGGGTTGGACTGTTTTTT.

The CDR3 reads CASSYPSGTGSYEQYF. The CDR3 DNA is TGTGCCAGCAGCTACCCCTCCGGGACAGGGTCCTACGAGCAGTACTTC. The V call is TRBV7-2, the J call TRBJ2-7; 9 bases match TRBD1. This CDR3 has 16 residues. The V and J ends lost 4 bases and 1 base, in that order; junction bases with no gene match: 8. Germline-derived CDR1 and CDR2 are SGHTA and FQGNSA. Filled out from reference TRBV7-2 and TRBJ2-7, the complete variable domain reads GAGVSQSPSNKVTEKGKDVELRCDPISGHTALYWYRQSLGQGLEFLIYFQGNSAPDKSGLPSDRFSAERTGGSVSTLTIQRTQQEDSAVYLCASSYPSGTGSYEQYFGPGTRLTVT.

This rearrangement joins TRBV30 to TRBJ1-2; D not certain. V lost 0 bases to trimming and J lost 6 bases, with 26 bases between them. This CDR3 comprises 18 residues. CDR1 GTSNPN and CDR2 SVGIG come from the germline V gene (reference sequence). As DNA, the CDR3 is TGTGCCTGGAGTGTACGTTGGGAGTTCTCTTCCTTTCGGGATGGCTACACCTTC. This translates into CAWSVRWEFSSFRDGYTF.

The rearrangement uses TRBV7-8 and TRBJ2-2, with 8 nucleotides matching TRBD2. This CDR3 is 16 amino acids long. V was clipped by 2 bases and J by 3 bases; unmatched bases: 5. Germline V lookup: CDR1 SGHVS, CDR2 FQNEAQ. The CDR3 loop reads CASSLIIAGYTGELFF. In DNA, the CDR3 is TGTGCCAGCAGCTTAATAATAGCGGGGTACACCGGGGAGCTGTTTTTT.